The source of this T cell receptor beta chain is a study of T cell responses to AZD1222 COVID-19 vaccine. Findings of the study overall: White British people made up most donors, females outnumbered males, and clonal diversity was possibly underestimated. Spike regions recognized by vaccine-associated CD4 TCRs spanned the protein, led by 160-218 and 743-854.

Sequencing was performed with immunoSEQ multiplex PCR; in TCRdb, only in-frame clones are kept and a portion is missing. This table holds approximately 150,000 clones, more than 85% found once. The germline gives CDR1 MDHEN, CDR2 SYDVKM. This CDR3 is built from 14 residues. The V gene end was trimmed by 10 bases and the J gene end by 4 bases; junction bases not matched to a gene: 11. In the case of this clone: Antigen specificity is unknown.

The rearrangement uses TRBV28 and TRBJ2-3; TRBD1 agrees at 7 bases. The source material was peripheral blood, sampled 28 days after the second AZD1222 dose. The sequence was obtained from an adult who received the AZD1222 COVID-19 vaccine. The CDR3 sequence is CAITTGLGADTQYF. The CDR3 nucleotides read TGTGCCATAACGACAGGGTTGGGCGCAGATACGCAGTATTTT.